This T cell receptor (beta chain) was sequenced for a study of blood T cell repertoires in COVID-19 (dated by TCRdb to the early 2020s). Study-wide context: Samples from collaborators originated in the United States, Italy and Spain and spanned both the acute and convalescent phases of COVID-19. The prospective study material was composed of cDNA or gDNA derived from T cells, B-cell-depleted T cells, or PBMCs. The dataset comprised deeply sampled blood TCRbeta repertoires from subjects exposed to, actively infected with, or recovered from COVID-19. The repertoires were released in a freely available public database meant as a resource for research on the immune response to SARS-CoV-2. The samples were drawn from the first 160 participants of the ongoing ImmuneRACE study and from 1,254 subjects provided by 6 global collaborators. The sample metadata nearly always contained a de-identified subject ID, COVID-19 status, age in years and sex. Where available, HLA class I and class II types were obtained from metadata supplied by the sample provider rather than from assay-based typing.

Ends trimmed: V by 1 base, J by 5 bases; bases unmatched to a gene: 12. The CDR3 contains 17 residues, cysteine and phenylalanine counted. This entry keeps only the CDR3 DNA: 51 bases, framed from base 1. Looking up the germline V gene (reference sequence) yields CDR1 LGHDT and CDR2 YNNKEL. At one collaborating source in Seattle, patients were enrolled during active infection and were followed longitudinally through the course of disease. Whole blood was collected in K2EDTA tubes by collaborating institutions according to the institutions' own protocols. For TCRbeta analysis, collaborators shipped samples as frozen whole blood, isolated PBMCs, or DNA extracted from either of those sample types. The immunoSEQ Assay, a bias-controlled multiplex PCR, was used to amplify TCRbeta CDR3 regions from genomic DNA. Per the source publication's procedure: Within the assay, amplification of reference gene primers was used to estimate how many nucleated cells each sample contained. To quantify the absolute abundance of each unique TCRbeta CDR3 rearrangement, sequence reads were collapsed and filtered. For each sample, productive Simpson clonality was calculated as the square root of Simpson's diversity index across productive rearrangements. Here the immuneACCESS table is served through TCRdb, limited to in-frame sequences with V and J called. Missing clones are a known gap in these copies; in checked studies unresolved V genes cover under half, and the rest lacks a known reason. The V and J calls and clone size come from that table; D and trimming were worked out from the DNA. The sample profile shows about 75,000 clones; 70% to 90% of them were found once. The ten top clones hold less than 7.5% of the sample.

As to this clone: The antigen this receptor binds is unknown. No clone much larger than this one lies a single base away; base qualities are absent.

The study at large found these results: The quantity of clinical and demographic metadata differed by source and by participant and was supplied without curation.

The sequence was collected from an elderly man with COVID-19, enrolled during active disease. Sequencing was carried out using peripheral blood. The sequence links TRBV3-1 (or the pseudogene TRBV3-2) to TRBJ1-2; the junction holds 8 bases that match TRBD1. CDR3 sequence: CASSQVRGTGRFYGYTF. The DNA sequence reads TGTGCCAGCAGCCAAGTTAGGGGGACAGGAAGATTTTATGGCTACACCTTC.